These T cell receptor beta chains were read from a single sample in a study of OX40 agonist ivuxolimab in advanced cancers. Clones were sequenced by immunoSEQ multiplex PCR, and TCRdb holds only the in-frame ones, with some missing. The sample contains around 68,000 clones, roughly 90% of which appear only once. The sequencing used CD4+ or CD8+ T cells sorted from blood, collected in a trial of the OX40 agonist ivuxolimab. These receptors came from an adult with an advanced solid tumor such as melanoma, head and neck, liver or kidney cancer. CDR3s include the opening cysteine and the closing phenylalanine or tryptophan. The D gene is left open where the match is weak. Clone size, where shown, is once, few, many, or a class for clones that have expanded.

v_call	clone_size	j_call	d_call	cdr3_nt	cdr3_aa
TRBV7-2	once	TRBJ1-4	-	TGTGCCAGCAGCTCGGGGGGAGCAATAAGGGTACATGAAAAACTGTTTTTT	CASSSGGAIRVHEKLFF
TRBV6-7	-	TRBJ1-5	TRBD1	TGTGCCAGCAGTTACCCAACAGGGGGCGCAGTAAATCAGCCCCAGCATTTT	CASSYPTGGAVNQPQHF
TRBV18	-	TRBJ1-4	-	TGTGCCAGCTCACCATTGGGACATACAACTAATGAAAAACTGTTTTTT	CASSPLGHTTNEKLFF
TRBV6-6	-	TRBJ1-2	TRBD1	TGTGCCAGCAGTTACGCGAGCGACAGGGCCTATGGCTACACCTTC	CASSYASDRAYGYTF
TRBV19	-	TRBJ1-3	-	TGTGCCAGCAAGGGTGTTGGAAACACCATATATTTT	CASKGVGNTIYF
TRBV6-6	-	TRBJ2-5	TRBD2	TGTGCCAGCAGATCAGCGGGGGGGCCAGAGACCCAGTACTTC	CASRSAGGPETQYF
TRBV6-5	-	TRBJ2-1	-	TGTGCCAGCAGCCCCGGGCTAGACCAAGAGCAGTTCTTC	CASSPGLDQEQFF
TRBV15	-	TRBJ2-3	-	TGTGCCACCAGCCCTCGGACGTTGAATACGCAGTATTTT	CATSPRTLNTQYF
TRBV18	-	TRBJ1-1	-	TGTGCCAGCTCACCTAGACGCGAGAACACTGAAGCTTTCTTT	CASSPRRENTEAFF
TRBV5-4	-	TRBJ2-3	-	TGTGCCAGCAGACGAGGCGGGACTAGCACAGATACGCAGTATTTT	CASRRGGTSTDTQYF
TRBV7-8	-	TRBJ1-1	-	TGTGCCAGCAGCTTGAACAGCATGAACACTGAAGCTTTCTTT	CASSLNSMNTEAFF
TRBV27	-	TRBJ1-2	-	TGTGCCAGCAGTACTGCCGGACAGATGAGAGGCTACACCTTC	CASSTAGQMRGYTF
TRBV7-3	-	TRBJ1-5	TRBD1	TGTGCCAGCAGCTCCTCTCACAGGGGGATCGGTCAGCCCCAGCATTTT	CASSSSHRGIGQPQHF
TRBV5-1	few	TRBJ2-3	-	TGCGCCAGCAGCTTATTTACGGGGCCAGATACGCAGTATTTT	CASSLFTGPDTQYF
TRBV11-2	-	TRBJ2-1	-	TGTGCCAGCAGCTCCCAGGGGTATTCCTACAATGAGCAGTTCTTC	CASSSQGYSYNEQFF
TRBV7-9	-	TRBJ2-7	TRBD1	TGTGCCAGCAGCTTAGCCCGGACAGGGTACGAGCAGTACTTC	CASSLARTGYEQYF
TRBV29-1	-	TRBJ2-5	TRBD2	TGCAGCGTTGAAGCCCCCGGGAGGACGGGGGTGACCCAGTACTTC	CSVEAPGRTGVTQYF
TRBV9	few	TRBJ1-3	-	TGTGCCAGCAGCGTAGGGGCAGGGGACGGAAACACCATATATTTT	CASSVGAGDGNTIYF
TRBV19	-	TRBJ2-2	TRBD1	TGTGCCAGTAGTATGCCGGGACAGGGTAACACCGGGGAGCTGTTTTTT	CASSMPGQGNTGELFF
TRBV10-3	-	TRBJ2-1	-	TGTGCCATCAGTCCCGAATACAATGAGCAGTTCTTC	CAISPEYNEQFF
TRBV9	-	TRBJ2-2	-	TGTGCCAGCCGATCGAGCACGAACACCGGGGAGCTGTTTTTT	CASRSSTNTGELFF
TRBV9	once	TRBJ2-7	-	TGTGCCAGCAGCGTAGTCTCGGACTCCTACGAGCAGTACTTC	CASSVVSDSYEQYF
TRBV7-8	-	TRBJ2-2	TRBD2	TGTGCCAGCTGTTCTAGCGGGGGGGACTCCGGGGAGCTGTTTTTT	CASCSSGGDSGELFF
TRBV18	once	TRBJ2-7	-	TGTGCCAGCTCACCGCTCCGGGACCAATCGTACTTC	CASSPLRDQSYF
TRBV6-4	-	TRBJ1-1	-	TGTGCCAGCAGTGGGGGCGGGAAAGCTTTCTTT	CASSGGGKAFF
TRBV30	-	TRBJ2-3	TRBD2	TGTGCCTGGAGTGCTTTACTAGCGGGAGCAGGAGATACGCAGTATTTT	CAWSALLAGAGDTQYF
TRBV20-1	-	TRBJ1-2	-	TGCAGTGTAGGGGGGAACTATGGCTACACCTTC	CSVGGNYGYTF
TRBV13	-	TRBJ2-1	TRBD2	TGTGCCAGCAGCAACTCCCGGACTAGCGGGAAGGGGAATGAGCAGTTCTTC	CASSNSRTSGKGNEQFF
TRBV30	-	TRBJ2-7	TRBD1	TGTGCCTGGGGACAGGGTCCCTACGAGCAGTACTTC	CAWGQGPYEQYF
TRBV2	-	TRBJ2-1	TRBD1	TGTGCCAGCAGCGGGACAGCGATCCTGTTCTTC	CASSGTAILFF
TRBV19	-	TRBJ2-3	-	TGTGCCAGTAGCCCCGACAGGGAGGCAGATACGCAGTATTTT	CASSPDREADTQYF
TRBV9	-	TRBJ1-3	-	TGTGCCAGCAGCGCCGTGGCCGGCCGCTCTGGAAACACCATATATTTT	CASSAVAGRSGNTIYF
TRBV29-1	-	TRBJ1-1	-	TGCAGCGCCGGAAGTGCGGGCACTGAAGTTTTCTTT	CSAGSAGTEVFF
TRBV5-5	-	TRBJ1-6	-	TGTGCCAGCAGCTTGGTATTGGGGTCCCTGGGTGATCCCCTCCACTTT	CASSLVLGSLGDPLHF
TRBV29-1	-	TRBJ1-2	-	TGCAGCGCGGAGCTGGGCTATGGCTACACCTTC	CSAELGYGYTF
TRBV11-1	-	TRBJ1-1	-	TGTGCCAGCAGCTTAGTGTACAACACTGAAGCTTTCTTT	CASSLVYNTEAFF
TRBV6-5	-	TRBJ2-2	-	TGTGCCAGCAGTTACTCCCGAGTGCTCCCCGGGGAGCTGTTTTTT	CASSYSRVLPGELFF
TRBV6-5	-	TRBJ2-7	TRBD1	TGTGCCAGCAGTTACAACCGGGACAGGGTGTATGAGCAGTACTTC	CASSYNRDRVYEQYF
TRBV18	-	TRBJ2-5	-	TGTGCCAGCTCACCAGCTCGAGAGACCCAGTACTTC	CASSPARETQYF
TRBV15	-	TRBJ2-1	TRBD2	TGTGCCACCAGCACGCGACTAGCGGGAGTGGATGCTGAGCAGTTCTTC	CATSTRLAGVDAEQFF
TRBV27	-	TRBJ2-1	TRBD1	TGTGCCAGCAGTTCACAGGGGTTGGGTGAGCAGTTCTTC	CASSSQGLGEQFF
TRBV6-6	-	TRBJ1-1	-	TGTGCCAGCAGTTCCAAGACCGGTAACACTGAAGCTTTCTTT	CASSSKTGNTEAFF
TRBV5-1	-	TRBJ2-1	TRBD2	TGCGCCAGCACCCCGCTAGCGGGGGGTAACAATGAGCAGTTCTTC	CASTPLAGGNNEQFF
TRBV6-1	-	TRBJ2-7	-	TGTGCCAGCAGGGATATAGTCTACGAGCAGTACTTC	CASRDIVYEQYF
TRBV5-1	-	TRBJ1-3	TRBD1	TGCGCCAGCAGAGGGGGACAGACCGAGGGAAACACCATATATTTT	CASRGGQTEGNTIYF
TRBV2	-	TRBJ2-1	TRBD1	TGTGCCAGCGGGGAGACAGGGACGACAAATGAGCAGTTCTTC	CASGETGTTNEQFF
TRBV11-3	-	TRBJ2-2	TRBD2	TGTGCCAGCAGCTCACCCCCTAGCGGGAGAGCCGGGGAGCTGTTTTTT	CASSSPPSGRAGELFF
TRBV10-2	-	TRBJ2-5	-	TGCGCCAGCAGTGAGCAGGTCCAGACCCAGTACTTC	CASSEQVQTQYF
TRBV4-1	-	TRBJ2-1	TRBD2	TGCGCCAGCAGCCCAGGATTGCGACAAGCGGGGGGAAATGAGCAGTTCTTC	CASSPGLRQAGGNEQFF
TRBV5-1	-	TRBJ1-4	-	TGCGCCAGCAGCTTCTCAGGGGATCAAGTGAAACTGTTTTTT	CASSFSGDQVKLFF
TRBV7-5	once	TRBJ2-1	-	TGTGCCAGAAGCCGAGGGGGCTCCTACAATGAGCAGTTCTTC	CARSRGGSYNEQFF